The entry that follows covers one T cell receptor beta chain sequence. The antigen is not known. Repertoires were generated with immunoSEQ multiplex PCR, while TCRdb's copy carries only in-frame clones and drops some. The sample records about 140,000 clones, roughly 90% being singletons. The record originates from a study of T cell responses to AZD1222 COVID-19 vaccine. Doses given second, at about 4 or about 12 weeks, were pooled. CDR3 length: 13 amino acids. V lost 2 bases to trimming and J lost 9 bases, with 11 bases between them. General observations from the study: The sample set comprised mostly white British donors with more females, and clonal diversity was possibly underestimated. A reported finding is that nearly half of spike-specific TCRs target unmutated variant regions.

The TCR sequence derives from an adult who received the AZD1222 COVID-19 vaccine. The gene calls are TRBV12-3 or TRBV12-4 and TRBJ1-3, with D unresolved. Sequencing used peripheral blood, obtained 28 days after the second AZD1222 dose. The CDR3 protein is CASSLRLEGTIYF. The CDR3, as DNA: TGTGCCAGCAGTTTAAGATTGGAAGGCACCATATATTTT.